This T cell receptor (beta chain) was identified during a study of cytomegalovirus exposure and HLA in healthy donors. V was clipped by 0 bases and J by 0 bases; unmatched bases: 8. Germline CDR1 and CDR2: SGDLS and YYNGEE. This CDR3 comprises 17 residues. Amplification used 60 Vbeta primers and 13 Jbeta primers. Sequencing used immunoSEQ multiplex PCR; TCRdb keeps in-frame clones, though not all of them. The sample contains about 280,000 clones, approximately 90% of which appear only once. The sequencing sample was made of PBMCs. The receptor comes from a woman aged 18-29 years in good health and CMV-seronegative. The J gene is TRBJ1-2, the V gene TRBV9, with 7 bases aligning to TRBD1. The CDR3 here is CASSVVDRVGSNYGYTF. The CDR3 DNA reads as TGTGCCAGCAGCGTAGTAGACAGGGTAGGATCTAACTATGGCTACACCTTC.